The 15 T cell receptor beta chains below all came from one sample that was sequenced in a study of cytomegalovirus exposure and HLA in healthy donors. The primer mix had 60 Vbeta and 13 Jbeta primers. TCRdb keeps only in-frame clones here, not all; method: immunoSEQ multiplex PCR. The sample consists of over 100,000 clones, roughly 72% of them appearing once. The sample taken for sequencing was PBMCs. Receptor source: a male donor in good health and CMV-seronegative.

The CDR3 DNA reads as TGTGCCAGCAGTTTATATGGGCAGGGAGGTCAGCCCCAGCATTTT. The encoded protein is CASSLYGQGGQPQHF. The chain employs TRBV27 and TRBJ1-5; possibly TRBD1 for D (5 bases). This CDR3 has 15 residues. Germline values: CDR1 MNHEY, CDR2 SMNVEV (reference sequence). The V end lost 1 base, the J end lost 6 bases, and 13 bases lay between the germline ends.

This chain connects TRBV29-1 to TRBJ1-3; tentatively, D is TRBD1 (6 bases). Trimming cost V 5 bases and J 7 bases, with 15 bases left between them. This CDR3 is 13 amino acids long. Germline V gene lookup returns CDR1 SQVTM and CDR2 ANQGSEA. The DNA of the CDR3 is TGCAGCGTTTTGACAGGCGCAAGGAACACCATATATTTT. Translated, it gives CSVLTGARNTIYF.

The rearrangement joins TRBV19 to TRBJ2-1; 7 nucleotides align to TRBD1. The trim removed 4 bases at V and 7 bases at J, leaving 4 bases unmatched. The CDR3 extends over 13 amino acids. The germline V gene has CDR1 LNHDA and CDR2 SQIVND (reference sequence). In DNA, the CDR3 is TGTGCCAGTAGTAGACAGGGTGGGAATGAGCAGTTCTTC. Translation: CASSRQGGNEQFF.

The rearrangement links TRBV9 to TRBJ1-1; D perhaps matches TRBD1 (5 bases). Germline V gene sequence: CDR1 SGDLS, CDR2 YYNGEE. Trimming shortened V by 0 bases and J by 1 base, and 7 bases separated the two germline ends. The CDR3 is made up of 14 amino acids. CDR3 in amino acids: CASSVVDRNTEAFF. The DNA for the CDR3 is TGTGCCAGCAGCGTAGTTGACAGGAACACTGAAGCTTTCTTT.

The V call is TRBV11-2, the J call TRBJ2-7; 11 bases agree with TRBD1. With 4 bases clipped from V and 2 bases from J, the junction kept 1 base outside the gene matches. Per the germline V gene, CDR1 is SGHAT and CDR2 is FQNNGV. The length of the CDR3 is 14 residues. CDR3 bases: TGTGCCAGCAGCTCGGGACAGGGGGCCTACGAGCAGTACTTC. Its protein is CASSSGQGAYEQYF.

Written as DNA, the CDR3 is TGCAGTGCTAGAGATGCCACAGAGCAGTACTTC. It yields the protein CSARDATEQYF. The J gene is TRBJ2-7, the V gene TRBV20-1; no reliable D call. There are 11 residues in the CDR3. The ends were cut back, 0 bases at V and 7 bases at J, with 7 bases in the middle. CDR1 DFQATT and CDR2 SNEGSKA come from the germline V gene (reference sequence).

This chain connects TRBV4-3 to TRBJ1-3; no clear D gene. Germline loops: CDR1 LGHNA, CDR2 YSLEER. The CDR3 contains 16 residues. V lost 0 bases, J lost 4 bases, and 13 bases lay in between. The CDR3 spells CASSQESSGKGNTIYF. In DNA form, the CDR3 reads TGCGCCAGCAGCCAAGAATCTTCGGGAAAAGGAAACACCATATATTTT.

The chain couples TRBV28 to TRBJ1-3; TRBD1 matches at 9 bases. Germline V gene data show CDR1 as MDHEN and CDR2 as SYDVKM. The CDR3 sequence is 18 residues long. J was trimmed by 1 base and V by 1 base; bases with no gene match: 8. CDR3 in amino acids: CASSLFVDRGLSGNTIYF. CDR3 sequence (DNA): TGTGCCAGCAGTTTATTCGTGGACAGGGGATTGTCTGGAAACACCATATATTTT.

There are a few counts of this clone. V usage is TRBV7-2 and J usage is TRBJ2-5, with D tentatively TRBD2 (6 bases). The CDR3 extends over 14 amino acids. From germline, CDR1 is SGHTA and CDR2 FQGNSA. V gave up 1 base and J gave up 4 bases, with 10 bases separating them. DNA for the CDR3: TGTGCCAGCAGCTTAGTGCGGGGTCGAGAGACCCAGTACTTC. Translating gives CASSLVRGRETQYF.

For the CDR3, the DNA is TGTGCCAGCAGTTTAAGGCGGGACTCCTACGAGCAGTACTTC. It encodes CASSLRRDSYEQYF. The chain links TRBV27 to TRBJ2-7, with D possibly matching TRBD2 (6 bases). V was clipped by 2 bases and J by 0 bases, with 8 bases between them. The CDR3 length is 14 residues. Germline V gene lookup returns CDR1 MNHEY and CDR2 SMNVEV (reference sequence).

The chain couples TRBV28 to TRBJ2-7, with 8 nucleotides matching TRBD1. The CDR3 is made up of 14 amino acids. The J segment lost 7 bases and the V segment lost 5 bases, leaving 10 bases of the junction unmatched. Germline CDR1 MDHEN, CDR2 SYDVKM. The CDR3 nucleotides are TGTGCCAGCAGTACCGAACCACAGGGGGGAGAGCAGTACTTC. It specifies CASSTEPQGGEQYF.

V usage is TRBV6-1 and J usage is TRBJ1-2; the D gene is possibly TRBD1 (5 bases). This CDR3 contains 14 residues. CDR1 and CDR2 from the germline V gene are MNHNS and SASEGT. V lost 2 bases and J lost 8, with 15 bases in between. CDR3 sequence (DNA): TGTGCCAGCAGTGAATGGGGGGGGTTAAAGGGCTACACCTTC. Translation gives CASSEWGGLKGYTF.

CDR3 sequence (DNA): TGTGCCAGCAGGGACAGGGTTCAGAGTGAAGCTTTCTTT. Its translation is CASRDRVQSEAFF. The V and J genes are TRBV2 and TRBJ1-1; TRBD1 agrees at 8 bases. Germline V gene sequence: CDR1 SNHLY, CDR2 FYNNEI. V shed 6 bases, J shed 7 bases, and the junction held 7 bases outside the gene matches. The CDR3 covers 13 residues.

The chain couples TRBV7-9 to TRBJ2-3, with TRBD2 matching over 7 bases. The ends lost 5 bases at V and 6 bases at J; junction bases unmatched: 14. CDR1 is SEHNR, CDR2 FQNEAQ, per germline (reference sequence). This CDR3 has 16 residues. CDR3 sequence reads: CASSPRLGGERDTQYF. Written as DNA, the CDR3 is TGTGCCAGCAGCCCCCGCCTTGGGGGGGAGCGGGATACGCAGTATTTT.

The rearrangement joins TRBV4-3 to TRBJ2-7; 11 bases fit TRBD2. This CDR3 contains 15 residues. Germline-derived CDR1 and CDR2 are LGHNA and YSLEER. Trimming cost V 6 bases and J 0 bases; bases outside gene matches: 4. The CDR3 is CASREGLADSYEQYF. The CDR3 DNA reads as TGCGCCAGCAGGGAGGGACTAGCGGACTCCTACGAGCAGTACTTC.